This TCR beta chain was observed in a study of shared clonotypes between healthy human individuals. V shed 5 bases and J 7 bases; nucleotides not matched to a gene: 2. Germline assignment: CDR1 SGHTA and CDR2 FQGNSA. This CDR3 region has 12 residues. Profiled with immunoSEQ multiplex PCR; TCRdb holds only in-frame clones, not every one. The sample contains some 1.4 million clones, around 97% of which appear only once. Partitioning of CD4+ cells yielded a CD45RA+ naive subset and a CD45RA-negative memory subset. Sequencing was done on a sample of naive CD4+ T cells sorted from blood. Subset noted: CD45RA+ positively selected. This chain connects TRBV7-2 to TRBJ2-1; 7 positions match TRBD2. This TCR came from a man aged 30 to 39 in good health. CDR3 nucleotides: TGTGCCAGCAGCCGACTAGCAAATGAGCAGTTCTTC. This sequence encodes CASSRLANEQFF.